This TCR beta chain was sequenced during a study of blood T cell repertoires in COVID-19. What the recovered Cohort 3 donors had was two negative PCRs, clearance, or symptom resolution. Some clones are missing from TCRdb's copy, which holds only in-frame ones; the method was immunoSEQ multiplex PCR. Among 160,000 or so clones listed, 80% to 90% were seen once. Germline V gene lookup returns CDR1 KGHDR and CDR2 SFDVKD. The CDR3 is made up of 19 amino acids. Trimming shortened V by 5 bases and J by 3 bases, and 26 bases separated the two germline ends. The source of this sequence is a man aged 45-65 years who had recovered from COVID-19. What was sequenced was PBMCs or T cells enriched from blood (not recorded which). The gene calls are TRBV24-1 and TRBJ2-3, with D unclear. The CDR3 DNA reads as TGTGCCACCAGTGCCCTCCCTGGAACTGGGCCAGACCCTACAGATACGCAGTATTTT. Translation gives CATSALPGTGPDPTDTQYF.